This is a list of T cell receptor beta chains from one sample in a study of OX40 agonist ivuxolimab in advanced cancers. The protocol was immunoSEQ multiplex PCR, while the TCRdb copy is restricted to in-frame clones and leaves out a portion. The sample gives about 78,000 clones, about 90% of which show up once; under 3.5% is in the top ten. Sequences were derived from CD4+ or CD8+ T cells sorted from blood, sampled in a trial of the OX40 agonist ivuxolimab. The source is an adult with an advanced solid tumor such as melanoma, head and neck, liver or kidney cancer. Both conserved end residues are part of each CDR3. D genes are given only for firm matches. Only part of the rows carry a size: once, few, many, or a class if the clone is expanded.

>NA|TRBJ1-5|TRBD1|15|TRBV30
CAWAPGTGWNQPQHF
TGTGCCTGGGCTCCCGGGACAGGGTGGAATCAGCCCCAGCATTTT
>NA|TRBJ2-1|NA|13|TRBV6-4
CASGGTPPHEQFF
TGTGCCAGCGGGGGGACCCCCCCCCATGAGCAGTTCTTC
>NA|TRBJ2-1|TRBD1|15|TRBV5-6
CASSSGGRSYNEQFF
TGTGCCAGCAGCTCAGGGGGCCGCTCCTACAATGAGCAGTTCTTC
>NA|TRBJ1-1|NA|14|TRBV30
CAWSEGHPNTEAFF
TGTGCCTGGAGTGAAGGCCACCCGAACACTGAAGCTTTCTTT
>NA|TRBJ1-4|NA|14|TRBV7-2
CASSMTGGVEKLFF
TGTGCCAGCAGCATGACCGGAGGTGTCGAAAAACTGTTTTTT
>NA|TRBJ1-2|NA|14|TRBV4-1
CASSQIQGGSGYTF
TGCGCCAGCAGCCAGATTCAGGGAGGGAGTGGCTACACCTTC
>NA|TRBJ1-1|NA|18|TRBV27
CASSPSSGTPISYTEAFF
TGTGCCAGCAGTCCGTCATCCGGGACACCTATCTCGTACACTGAAGCTTTCTTT
>NA|TRBJ2-5|TRBD2|15|TRBV6-1
CASSEGLAAWETQYF
TGTGCCAGCAGTGAAGGGCTAGCGGCTTGGGAGACCCAGTACTTC
>NA|TRBJ2-6|NA|17|TRBV5-4
CASSLGGPVGQPRVLTF
TGTGCCAGCAGCTTGGGGGGTCCTGTGGGGCAACCCCGGGTCCTGACTTTC
>NA|TRBJ2-1|NA|14|TRBV27
CATKTVRLNNEQFF
TGTGCCACCAAGACCGTCCGCCTTAACAATGAGCAGTTCTTC
>NA|TRBJ2-3|TRBD2|18|TRBV5-1
CASSLGLAGARRGDTQYF
TGCGCCAGCAGCTTGGGACTAGCGGGAGCCCGCCGGGGAGATACGCAGTATTTT
>NA|TRBJ1-2|NA|15|TRBV18
CASSPWTASNYGYTF
TGTGCCAGCTCACCATGGACTGCCTCTAACTATGGCTACACCTTC
>NA|TRBJ1-1|TRBD1|16|TRBV11-2
CASSLGAGQGGTEAFF
TGTGCCAGCAGCTTAGGTGCGGGACAGGGCGGCACTGAAGCTTTCTTT
>NA|TRBJ1-1|NA|11|TRBV7-9
CASGEDTEAFF
TGTGCCAGCGGGGAAGACACTGAAGCTTTCTTT
>medium-sized|TRBJ2-3|TRBD2|18|TRBV11-3
CASSLGWLAGRATDTQYF
TGTGCCAGCAGCTTAGGGTGGCTAGCGGGACGGGCCACAGATACGCAGTATTTT
>NA|TRBJ2-7|TRBD1|16|TRBV11-2
CASSSRDRGSSYEQYF
TGTGCCAGCAGCTCCAGGGACAGGGGATCGTCATACGAGCAGTACTTC
>NA|TRBJ2-1|NA|14|TRBV28
CASSLPGSWGEQFF
TGTGCCAGCAGTTTACCGGGTTCATGGGGTGAGCAGTTCTTC
>NA|TRBJ2-5|NA|13|TRBV5-5
CASSPLDKETQYF
TGTGCCAGCAGCCCGCTAGATAAAGAGACCCAGTACTTC
>NA|TRBJ2-3|NA|15|TRBV5-1
CASSRQGPWGDTQYF
TGCGCCAGCAGCCGGCAGGGCCCCTGGGGGGATACGCAGTATTTT
>NA|TRBJ2-7|NA|13|TRBV7-2
CASSGGLSGEQYF
TGTGCCAGCAGCGGGGGACTGAGCGGAGAGCAGTACTTC
>NA|TRBJ1-1|NA|15|TRBV6-5
CASSYSASMNTEAFF
TGTGCCAGCAGTTACTCGGCCAGTATGAACACTGAAGCTTTCTTT
>NA|TRBJ2-7|NA|15|TRBV27
CASSPFGRWTYEQYF
TGTGCCAGCAGCCCCTTTGGCCGGTGGACCTACGAGCAGTACTTC
>NA|TRBJ1-2|NA|12|TRBV28
CASSLIRYGYTF
TGTGCCAGCAGTTTAATTCGCTATGGCTACACCTTC
>NA|TRBJ1-2|NA|14|TRBV27
CAFGGTGPRYGYTF
TGTGCCTTTGGGGGAACAGGCCCGAGGTATGGCTACACCTTC
>NA|TRBJ2-4|TRBD1|15|TRBV11-3
CASRRDRQDRDIQYF
TGTGCCAGCAGACGGGACAGACAGGATCGGGACATTCAGTACTTC
>NA|TRBJ1-1|NA|14|TRBV7-9
CASSRPGGQTEAFF
TGTGCCAGCAGCCGCCCCGGAGGGCAGACTGAAGCTTTCTTT
>NA|TRBJ1-1|NA|14|TRBV5-1
CASSIFDLNTEAFF
TGCGCCAGCAGCATTTTCGACTTGAACACTGAAGCTTTCTTT